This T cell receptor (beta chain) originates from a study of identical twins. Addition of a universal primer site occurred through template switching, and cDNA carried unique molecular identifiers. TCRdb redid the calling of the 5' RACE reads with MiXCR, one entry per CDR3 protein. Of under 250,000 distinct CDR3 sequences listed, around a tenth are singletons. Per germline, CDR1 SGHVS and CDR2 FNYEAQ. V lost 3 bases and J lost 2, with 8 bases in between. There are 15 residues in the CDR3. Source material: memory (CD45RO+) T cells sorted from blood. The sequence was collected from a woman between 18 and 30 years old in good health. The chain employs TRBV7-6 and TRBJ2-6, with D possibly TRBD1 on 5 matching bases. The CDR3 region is CASSFPGTGANVLTF. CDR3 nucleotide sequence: TGTGCCAGCAGCTTCCCAGGGACTGGGGCCAACGTCCTGACTTTC.